This TCR beta chain was documented in a study of cytomegalovirus exposure and HLA in healthy donors. Study in general: Roughly 180 million T cells yielded 100 million or so unique TCR beta sequences in earlier analysis.

Germline trimming cut 2 bases from V and 6 bases from J; bases unmatched to any gene: 6. CDR1 is MDHEN, CDR2 SYDVKM, per germline. The CDR3 sequence is 15 residues long. Study-wide results and caveats: Trimming of TCR beta V- and J-genes showed a link, identified in a later analysis, to a missense DCLRE1C variant. Among the CMV-associated chains, a few were confirmed in vitro as specific for CMV antigens. Some TCR beta chains (164 of them) were listed as cytomegalovirus-associated.

PCR was performed using 60 Vbeta and 13 Jbeta primers. Data came from immunoSEQ multiplex PCR; TCRdb stores just in-frame clones and leaves some out. This sample has about 110,000 clones, with 9.5% to 15% found just once. This clone was detected a few times. What it recognizes is unknown. Sequenced material: PBMCs. V is TRBV28 and J is TRBJ2-1, with 8 bases that match TRBD2. The sequence came from a man aged 35 to 55 in good health and CMV-seropositive. CDR3 in amino acids: CASSLVGRGGNEQFF. In DNA form, the CDR3 reads TGTGCCAGCAGTTTAGTCGGGAGGGGGGGCAATGAGCAGTTCTTC.